This TCR beta chain was captured in a study of PD-1 blockade in classical Hodgkin lymphoma. Trimming cost V 2 bases and J 1 base; bases outside gene matches: 4. The CDR3 is 15 amino acids. CDR1 is MNHNS, CDR2 SASEGT, per germline. No patient escaped relapse after autologous stem cell transplantation, and brentuximab vedotin exposure varied. Classification of best responses gave complete response, partial response or progressive disease. Method: immunoSEQ multiplex PCR; TCRdb's copy keeps in-frame clones and lacks some. The sample includes just under 45,000 clones, about 65% of them seen just once. This sequence joins TRBV6-1 and TRBJ2-7; 8 positions agree with TRBD1. The sequences come from peripheral blood mononuclear cells (PBMCs), collected before the second cycle of nivolumab. This receptor was identified in a human donor with classical Hodgkin lymphoma. CDR3 DNA sequence: TGTGCCAGCAGTGAATGGACAGGGTCTTCCTACGAGCAGTACTTC. Translating gives CASSEWTGSSYEQYF.